The 13 T cell receptor beta chains reported below all come from one sample, sequenced in a study of regulatory T cells in long-lasting Graves disease. Arm-PCR with iRepertoire HTBI primers amplified the CDR3 regions for these TCR beta libraries. TCRdb reprocessed the multiplex PCR reads via MiXCR and lists one record per CDR3 protein. This table holds about 620,000 distinct CDR3 sequences, 16% found once. Specified time point: newly diagnosed GD, antithyroid drugs for less than 3 months. TCR sequences were obtained from RNA taken from PBMCs. The sample was also reused in another study, on T cells in Graves' hyperthyroidism and ophthalmopathy.

The source was peripheral blood mononuclear cells (PBMCs), collected at new diagnosis, from a patient treated with antithyroid drugs. The receptors were sampled from a young woman with Graves disease.

This chain links TRBV7-9 with TRBJ1-2, with 9 bases fitting TRBD1. The CDR3 loop spans 16 amino acids. Germline V gives CDR1 SEHNR, CDR2 FQNEAQ (reference sequence). V lost 5 bases, J lost 6 bases, and 13 bases stayed unmatched. CDR3 sequence (DNA): TGTGCCAGCAGCAAGACCGGGACAGGGAGTCGTGATGGCTACACCTTC. This gives the protein CASSKTGTGSRDGYTF.

The table lists this clonotype with many counts. J is TRBJ1-2 and V is TRBV2; no definite D call. Germline V gene data show CDR1 as SNHLY and CDR2 as FYNNEI. The CDR3 loop spans 11 amino acids. Trimming removed 6 bases at V and 5 bases at J, with 7 bases between. The CDR3 reads CASRDTYGYTF. In DNA, the CDR3 is TGTGCCAGCAGGGATACGTATGGCTACACCTTC. The full variable domain, completed using reference TRBV2 and TRBJ1-2, is EPEVTQTPSHQVTQMGQEVILRCVPISNHLYFYWYRQILGQKVEFLVSFYNNEISEKSEIFDDQFSVERPDGSNFTLKIRSTKLEDSAMYFCASRDTYGYTFGSGTRLTVV.

With regard to this clonotype: Just one base apart from a much larger clone, this may be a read error. Given the absence of the conserved phenylalanine or tryptophan at the CDR3 end, a read error is likely. This chain joins TRBV20-1 and TRBJ1-4; perhaps TRBD1 as D (5 bases). V was shortened by 4 bases and J by 7 bases, with 13 bases between the two germline ends. The germline V gene encodes CDR1 DFQATT and CDR2 SNEGSKA (reference sequence). CDR3 size: 13 residues. CDR3: CSAIDSGIEKLFS. The CDR3 DNA is TGCAGTGCTATTGACAGCGGAATTGAAAAACTGTTTTCT.

This clonotype appeared many times. This chain connects TRBV28 to TRBJ2-7, with 9 nucleotides matching TRBD1. Germline lookup yields CDR1 MDHEN and CDR2 SYDVKM. The trim removed 5 bases at V and 6 bases at J, leaving 20 bases unmatched. This CDR3 region has 18 residues. This chain's CDR3 is CASSHRLGSGQGTSEQYF. CDR3 coding DNA: TGTGCCAGCAGTCACCGACTCGGCTCGGGACAGGGAACTTCCGAGCAGTACTTC.

The chain has TRBV11-3 and TRBJ2-2; a weak D match, TRBD2 (6 bases). Germline lookup yields CDR1 SGHNT and CDR2 YENEEA. The CDR3 has 14 amino acids. V was cut by 5 bases and J by 4 bases, with 11 bases left in between. Here the CDR3 reads CASSPTGGTGELFF. CDR3 in DNA: TGTGCCAGCAGCCCAACCGGGGGCACCGGGGAGCTGTTTTTT.

A note on this clonotype: A much more abundant neighbour one base away suggests this may be a read error. The rearrangement joins TRBV6-2 or TRBV6-3 to TRBJ2-2, with a weak D call TRBD1 (9 bases). With 8 bases removed from V and 4 bases from J, the gap between germline ends came to 17 bases. CDR1 is MNHEY and CDR2 is SVGEGT in the germline V gene. CDR3 length: 15 residues. DNA of the CDR3: TGTGCCAGCGCGGGGGGACAGGGTGGCACCGGGGAGCTGTTTTTT. Protein product: CASAGGQGGTGELFF.

In this sample, this clonotype turned up once. This CDR3 reads CASSSQIRLEVYEQYF. CDR3 in DNA: TGTGCCAGCAGCTCTCAGATTCGACTAGAAGTCTACGAGCAGTACTTC. This rearrangement joins TRBV7-2 to TRBJ2-7; D perhaps matches TRBD2 (6 bases). Germline CDR1 and CDR2: SGHTA and FQGNSA. V lost 4 bases to trimming and J lost 3 bases, with 19 bases between them. The CDR3 sequence is 16 residues long.

This chain links TRBV18 with TRBJ2-7, with TRBD2 identical over 14 bases. CDR3 size: 16 residues. Germline V gene sequence: CDR1 KGHSH, CDR2 LQKENI. V shed 3 bases, J shed 6 bases, and the junction held 7 bases outside the gene matches. CDR3 protein: CASSPGTSGRLGEQYF. The CDR3 nucleotides are TGTGCCAGCTCACCGGGGACTAGCGGGAGATTGGGCGAGCAGTACTTC. Full variable domain (remainder filled in from reference TRBV18 and TRBJ2-7): NAGVMQNPRHLVRRRGQEARLRCSPMKGHSHVYWYRQLPEEGLKFMVYLQKENIIDESGMPKERFSAEFPKEGPSILRIQQVVRGDSAAYFCASSPGTSGRLGEQYFGPGTRLTVT.

This clonotype was seen a handful of times. The J gene is TRBJ2-3, the V gene TRBV6-2 or TRBV6-3; 7 positions agree with TRBD1. Looked up from germline, CDR1 is MNHEY and CDR2 is SVGEGT. The V and J ends lost 2 bases and 4 bases, in that order; junction bases with no gene match: 9. CDR3 size: 16 residues. The DNA of the CDR3 is TGTGCCAGCAGTTACGAGGGGGCTGTTTTATCAGATACGCAGTATTTT. Amino acids: CASSYEGAVLSDTQYF.

This chain uses TRBV15 with TRBJ1-5; D is ambiguous. Germline CDR1 LNHNV, CDR2 YYDKDF (reference sequence). The CDR3 consists of 15 residues. Trimming took 1 base from V and 5 from J, leaving 12 bases between them. The CDR3 spells CATSRAFGSDQPQHF. Here the CDR3 DNA reads TGTGCCACCAGCAGAGCTTTCGGTTCGGATCAGCCCCAGCATTTT.

The chain recombines TRBV4-2 with TRBJ1-2; the D is unclear. The CDR3 is 15 amino acids. Trimming pared 0 bases from V and 0 bases from J, leaving 8 bases between. Per germline, CDR1 LGHNA and CDR2 YNFKEQ. The CDR3 reads CASSQERNANYGYTF. CDR3 DNA sequence: TGTGCCAGCAGCCAAGAACGGAACGCTAACTATGGCTACACCTTC.

The table lists this clonotype with many counts. The rearrangement links TRBV27 to TRBJ1-5; TRBD1 might be the D (6 bases). The germline V gene encodes CDR1 MNHEY and CDR2 SMNVEV (reference sequence). CDR3 length equals 14 residues. Trimming cost V 2 bases and J 6 bases, with 11 bases left between them. In DNA, the CDR3 is TGTGCCAGCAGTTTAGCAGGGGTGGGTCAGCCCCAGCATTTT. Its translation: CASSLAGVGQPQHF.

The table lists this clonotype with a count of one. This CDR3 reads CASSLGLAGPYEQFF. The CDR3 DNA is TGTGCCAGCAGCCTTGGACTAGCGGGCCCCTACGAGCAGTTCTTC. V gene TRBV2 combines with J gene TRBJ2-1, with 11 bases matching TRBD2. The CDR3 totals 15 residues. Germline assignment: CDR1 SNHLY and CDR2 FYNNEI. The ends lost 6 bases at V and 10 bases at J; junction bases unmatched: 11.